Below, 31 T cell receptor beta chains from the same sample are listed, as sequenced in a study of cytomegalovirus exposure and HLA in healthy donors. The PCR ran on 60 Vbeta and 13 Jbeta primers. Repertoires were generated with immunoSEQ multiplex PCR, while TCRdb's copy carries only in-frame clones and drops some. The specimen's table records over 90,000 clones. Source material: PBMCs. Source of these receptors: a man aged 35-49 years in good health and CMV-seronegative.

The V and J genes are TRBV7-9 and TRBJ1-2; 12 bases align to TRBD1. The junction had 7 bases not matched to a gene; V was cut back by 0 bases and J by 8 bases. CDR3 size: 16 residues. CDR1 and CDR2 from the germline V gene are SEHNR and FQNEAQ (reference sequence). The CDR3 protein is CASSLAMGQGAGGYTF. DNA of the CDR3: TGTGCCAGCAGCTTAGCCATGGGACAGGGGGCTGGCGGCTACACCTTC.

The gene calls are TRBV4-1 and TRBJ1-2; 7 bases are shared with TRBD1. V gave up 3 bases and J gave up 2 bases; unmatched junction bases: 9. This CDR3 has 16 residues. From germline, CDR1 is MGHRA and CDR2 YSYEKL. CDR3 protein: CASSHSRQGLNYGYTF. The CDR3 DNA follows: TGCGCCAGCAGCCATTCCAGACAGGGATTAAACTATGGCTACACCTTC.

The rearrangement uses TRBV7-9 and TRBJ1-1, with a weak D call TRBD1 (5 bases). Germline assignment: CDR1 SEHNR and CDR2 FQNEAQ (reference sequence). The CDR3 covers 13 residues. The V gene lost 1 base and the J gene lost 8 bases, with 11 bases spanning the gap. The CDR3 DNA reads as TGTGCCAGCAGCTTAGAAAGACGGACAGAAGCTTTCTTT. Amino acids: CASSLERRTEAFF.

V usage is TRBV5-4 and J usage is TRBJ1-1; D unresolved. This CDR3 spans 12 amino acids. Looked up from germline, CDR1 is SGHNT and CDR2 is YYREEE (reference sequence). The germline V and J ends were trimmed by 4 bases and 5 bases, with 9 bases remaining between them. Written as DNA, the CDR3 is TGTGCCAGCAGCCGGGGAGGAACTGAAGCTTTCTTT. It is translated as CASSRGGTEAFF.

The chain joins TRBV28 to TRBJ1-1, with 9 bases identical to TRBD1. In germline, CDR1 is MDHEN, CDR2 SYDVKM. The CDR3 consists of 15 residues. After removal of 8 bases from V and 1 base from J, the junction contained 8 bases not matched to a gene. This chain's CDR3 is CASAIQGAGNTEAFF. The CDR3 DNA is TGTGCCAGCGCAATACAGGGGGCAGGGAACACTGAAGCTTTCTTT. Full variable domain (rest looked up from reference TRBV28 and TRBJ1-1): DVKVTQSSRYLVKRTGEKVFLECVQDMDHENMFWYRQDPGLGLRLIYFSYDVKMKEKGDIPEGYSVSREKKERFSLILESASTNQTSMYLCASAIQGAGNTEAFFGQGTRLTVV.

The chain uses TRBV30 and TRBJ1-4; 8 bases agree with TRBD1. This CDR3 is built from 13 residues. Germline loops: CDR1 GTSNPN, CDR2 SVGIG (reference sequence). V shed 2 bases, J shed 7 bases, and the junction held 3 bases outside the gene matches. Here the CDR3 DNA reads TGTGCCTGGAGTACAGGGGGGCGTGAAAAACTGTTTTTT. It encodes CAWSTGGREKLFF.

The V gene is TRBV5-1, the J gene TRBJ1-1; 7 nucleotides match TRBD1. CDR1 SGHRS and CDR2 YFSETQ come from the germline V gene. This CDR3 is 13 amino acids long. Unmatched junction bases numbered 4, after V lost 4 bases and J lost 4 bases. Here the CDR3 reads CASSLQGSTEAFF. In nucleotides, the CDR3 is TGCGCCAGCAGCCTACAGGGGAGCACTGAAGCTTTCTTT.

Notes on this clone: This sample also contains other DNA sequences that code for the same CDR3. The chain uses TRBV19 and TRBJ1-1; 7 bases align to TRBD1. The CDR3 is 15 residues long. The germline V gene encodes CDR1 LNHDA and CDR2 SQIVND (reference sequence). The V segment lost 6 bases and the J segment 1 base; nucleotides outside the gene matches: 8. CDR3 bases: TGTGCCAGTAGGTTAGGGGGCCTGCCGAACACTGAAGCTTTCTTT. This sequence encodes CASRLGGLPNTEAFF.

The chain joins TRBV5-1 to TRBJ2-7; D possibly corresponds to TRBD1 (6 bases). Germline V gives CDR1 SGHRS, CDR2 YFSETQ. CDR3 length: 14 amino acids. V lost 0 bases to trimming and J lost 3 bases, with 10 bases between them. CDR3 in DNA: TGCGCCAGCAGCTTGGTACAGGGCCACTACGAGCAGTACTTC. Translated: CASSLVQGHYEQYF.

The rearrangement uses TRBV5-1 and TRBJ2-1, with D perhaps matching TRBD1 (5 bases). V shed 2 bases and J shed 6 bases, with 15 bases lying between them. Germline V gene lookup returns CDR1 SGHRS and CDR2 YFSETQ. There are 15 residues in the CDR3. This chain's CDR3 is CASSLQATYSNEQFF. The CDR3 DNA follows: TGCGCCAGCAGCTTACAGGCGACTTATAGCAATGAGCAGTTCTTC.

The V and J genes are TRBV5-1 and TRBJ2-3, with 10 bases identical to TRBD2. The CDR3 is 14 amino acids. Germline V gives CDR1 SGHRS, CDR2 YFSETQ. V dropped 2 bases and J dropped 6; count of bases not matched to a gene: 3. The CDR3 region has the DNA TGCGCCAGCAGCTTAGCGGGAGGGTTGGATACGCAGTATTTT. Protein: CASSLAGGLDTQYF.

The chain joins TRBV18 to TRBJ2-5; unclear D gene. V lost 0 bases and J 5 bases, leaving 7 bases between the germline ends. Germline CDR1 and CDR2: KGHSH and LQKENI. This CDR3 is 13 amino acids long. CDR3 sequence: CASSPPAEETQYF. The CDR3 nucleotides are TGTGCCAGCTCACCACCGGCGGAGGAGACCCAGTACTTC.

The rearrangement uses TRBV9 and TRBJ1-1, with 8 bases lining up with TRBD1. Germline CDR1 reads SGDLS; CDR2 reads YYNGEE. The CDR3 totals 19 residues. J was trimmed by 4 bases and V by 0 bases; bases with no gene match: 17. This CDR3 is CASSVGGGTGRLGGTEAFF. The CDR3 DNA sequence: TGTGCCAGCAGCGTAGGAGGGGGGACAGGCCGCTTGGGTGGCACTGAAGCTTTCTTT.

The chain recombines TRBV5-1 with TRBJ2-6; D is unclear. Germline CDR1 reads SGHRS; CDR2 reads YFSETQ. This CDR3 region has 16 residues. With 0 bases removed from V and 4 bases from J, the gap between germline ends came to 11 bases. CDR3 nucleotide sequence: TGCGCCAGCAGCTTGGCCGTAAACTCGGGGGCCAACGTCCTGACTTTC. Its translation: CASSLAVNSGANVLTF.

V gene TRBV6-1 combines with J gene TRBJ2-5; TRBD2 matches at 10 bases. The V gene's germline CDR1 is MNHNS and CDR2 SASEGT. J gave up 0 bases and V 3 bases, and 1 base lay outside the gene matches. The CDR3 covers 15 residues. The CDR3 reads CASSDLAGDQETQYF. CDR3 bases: TGTGCCAGCAGTGACCTAGCGGGGGACCAAGAGACCCAGTACTTC.

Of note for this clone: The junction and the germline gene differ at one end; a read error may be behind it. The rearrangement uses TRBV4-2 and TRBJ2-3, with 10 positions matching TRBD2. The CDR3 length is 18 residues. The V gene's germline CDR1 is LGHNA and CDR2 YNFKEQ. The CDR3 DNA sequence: TGTGCCAGCAGCCCCCAAGCGGGGGGGCTCTCGACTTCGGATACGCGGTATTTT. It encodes CASSPQAGGLSTSDTRYF.

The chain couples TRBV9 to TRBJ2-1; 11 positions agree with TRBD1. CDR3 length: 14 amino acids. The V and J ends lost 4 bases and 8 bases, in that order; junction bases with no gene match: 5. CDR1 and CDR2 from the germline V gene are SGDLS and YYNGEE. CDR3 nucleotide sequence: TGTGCCAGCAGCTCAGGACAGGGGGCTGATGAGCAGTTCTTC. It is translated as CASSSGQGADEQFF.

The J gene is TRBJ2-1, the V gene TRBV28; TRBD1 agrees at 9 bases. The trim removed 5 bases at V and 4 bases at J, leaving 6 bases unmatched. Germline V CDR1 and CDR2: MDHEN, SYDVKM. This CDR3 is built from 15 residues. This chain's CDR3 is CASSISGTGYNEQFF. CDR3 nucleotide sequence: TGTGCCAGCAGTATCTCCGGGACAGGGTACAATGAGCAGTTCTTC.

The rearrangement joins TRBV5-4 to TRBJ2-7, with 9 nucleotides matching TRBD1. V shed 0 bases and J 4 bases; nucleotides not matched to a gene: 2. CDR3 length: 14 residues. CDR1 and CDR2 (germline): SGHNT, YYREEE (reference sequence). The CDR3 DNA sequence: TGTGCCAGCAGCTTGGGGGACAGGGTTTACGAGCAGTACTTC. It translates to CASSLGDRVYEQYF.

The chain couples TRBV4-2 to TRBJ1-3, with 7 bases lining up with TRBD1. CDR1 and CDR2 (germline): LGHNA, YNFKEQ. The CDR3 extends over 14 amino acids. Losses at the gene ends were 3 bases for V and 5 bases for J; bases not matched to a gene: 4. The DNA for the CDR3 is TGTGCCAGCAGCCAGACAGGGATTAGAAACACCATATATTTT. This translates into CASSQTGIRNTIYF.

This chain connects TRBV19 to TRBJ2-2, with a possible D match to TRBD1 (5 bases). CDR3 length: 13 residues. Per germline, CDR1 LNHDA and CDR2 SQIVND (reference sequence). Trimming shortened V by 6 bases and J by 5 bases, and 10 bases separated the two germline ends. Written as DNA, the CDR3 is TGTGCCAGTAGGGCCCAGGGAACCGGGGAGCTGTTTTTT. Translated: CASRAQGTGELFF.

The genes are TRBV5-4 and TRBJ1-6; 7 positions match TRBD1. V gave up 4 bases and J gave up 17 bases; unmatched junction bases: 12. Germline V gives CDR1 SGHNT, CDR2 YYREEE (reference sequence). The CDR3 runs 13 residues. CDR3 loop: CASSQQGMQGIHF. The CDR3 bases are TGTGCCAGCAGCCAACAGGGGATGCAGGGCATCCACTTT.

CDR3 sequence: CASSYWAYEQYF. Here the CDR3 DNA reads TGTGCCAGCAGTTACTGGGCGTACGAGCAGTACTTC. This chain connects TRBV6-5 to TRBJ2-7; D unclear. V lost 1 base and J 4 bases, leaving 5 bases between the germline ends. The CDR3 consists of 12 residues. Germline loops: CDR1 MNHEY, CDR2 SVGAGI.

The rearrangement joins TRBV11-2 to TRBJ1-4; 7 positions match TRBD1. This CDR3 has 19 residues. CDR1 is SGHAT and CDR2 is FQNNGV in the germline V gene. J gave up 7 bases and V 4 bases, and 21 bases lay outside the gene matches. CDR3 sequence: CASSSLSGGLQGRIEKLFF. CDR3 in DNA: TGTGCCAGCAGCTCGCTTAGTGGAGGTCTACAGGGGAGGATTGAAAAACTGTTTTTT. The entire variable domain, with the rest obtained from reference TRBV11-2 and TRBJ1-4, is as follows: EAGVAQSPRYKIIEKRQSVAFWCNPISGHATLYWYQQILGQGPKLLIQFQNNGVVDDSQLPKDRFSAERLKGVDSTLKIQPAKLEDSAVYLCASSSLSGGLQGRIEKLFFGSGTQLSVL.

This chain's CDR3 is CASSLDRGTGRANVLTF. The DNA of the CDR3 is TGTGCCAGCAGCTTAGATCGGGGGACAGGGCGGGCCAACGTCCTGACTTTC. This sequence joins TRBV11-2 and TRBJ2-6; TRBD1 agrees at 9 bases. With V trimmed by 0 bases and J by 5 bases, 5 bases remained unmatched. From germline, CDR1 is SGHAT and CDR2 FQNNGV. This CDR3 comprises 17 residues.

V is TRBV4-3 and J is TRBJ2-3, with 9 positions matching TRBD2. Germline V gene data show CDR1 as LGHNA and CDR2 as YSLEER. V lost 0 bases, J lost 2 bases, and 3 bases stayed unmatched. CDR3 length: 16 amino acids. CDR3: CASSQDLAGATDTQYF. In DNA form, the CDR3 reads TGCGCCAGCAGCCAAGATTTAGCGGGAGCCACAGATACGCAGTATTTT.

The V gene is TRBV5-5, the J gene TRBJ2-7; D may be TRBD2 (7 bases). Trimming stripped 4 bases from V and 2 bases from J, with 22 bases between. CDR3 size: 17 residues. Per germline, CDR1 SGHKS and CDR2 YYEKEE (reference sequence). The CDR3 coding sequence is TGTGCCAGCAGCGGCCCCCGAACACAGGGAGGGGCCTACGAGCAGTACTTC. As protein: CASSGPRTQGGAYEQYF.

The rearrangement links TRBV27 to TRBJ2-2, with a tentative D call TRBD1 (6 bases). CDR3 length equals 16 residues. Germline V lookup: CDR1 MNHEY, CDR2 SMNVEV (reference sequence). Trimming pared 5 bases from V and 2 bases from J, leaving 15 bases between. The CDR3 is CASSDRQGLNTGELFF. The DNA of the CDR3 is TGTGCCAGCAGTGACCGTCAGGGGTTAAACACCGGGGAGCTGTTTTTT.

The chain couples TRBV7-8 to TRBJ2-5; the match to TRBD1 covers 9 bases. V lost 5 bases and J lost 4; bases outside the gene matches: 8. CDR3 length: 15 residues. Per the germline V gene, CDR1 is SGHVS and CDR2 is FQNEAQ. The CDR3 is CASSTGTGGRETQYF. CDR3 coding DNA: TGTGCCAGCAGCACCGGTACAGGGGGCAGAGAGACCCAGTACTTC.

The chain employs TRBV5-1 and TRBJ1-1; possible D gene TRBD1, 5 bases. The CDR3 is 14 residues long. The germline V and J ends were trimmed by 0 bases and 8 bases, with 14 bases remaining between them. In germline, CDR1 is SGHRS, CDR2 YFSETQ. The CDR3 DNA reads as TGCGCCAGCAGCTTGGGAGTCCAGGGTTTAGAAGCTTTCTTT. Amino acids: CASSLGVQGLEAFF.

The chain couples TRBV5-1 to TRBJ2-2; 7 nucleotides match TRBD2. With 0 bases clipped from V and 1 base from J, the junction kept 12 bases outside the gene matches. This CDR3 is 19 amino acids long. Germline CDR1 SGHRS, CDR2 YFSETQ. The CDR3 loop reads CASSLGLSWASGNTGELFF. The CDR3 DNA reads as TGCGCCAGCAGCTTGGGCTTGAGTTGGGCTAGCGGGAACACCGGGGAGCTGTTTTTT.